Given below is one T cell receptor beta chain in context. This sample is drawn from a study of blood T cell repertoires in COVID-19. The CDR3 has 17 residues. In germline, CDR1 is LNHDA, CDR2 SQIVND (reference sequence). J was trimmed by 4 bases and V by 7 bases; bases with no gene match: 15. The data were produced by immunoSEQ multiplex PCR, yet TCRdb's version contains in-frame clones alone and is incomplete. The table lists approximately 190,000 clones, more than 75% of them singletons. The chain combines TRBV19 with TRBJ1-2, with 10 bases fitting TRBD1. The source material was peripheral blood. The source is a middle-aged man with active or convalescent COVID-19. The CDR3 DNA reads TGTGCCAGTACCACTCCAACTGTGGGACAGGGGTTCTATGGCTACACCTTC. Translated, it gives CASTTPTVGQGFYGYTF.